The TCR beta chain described here comes from a study of T cells after yellow fever vaccination. General observations from the study: On re-exposure, the response was weaker but peaked faster, at day 5 versus 15.

This clonotype has just a few counts. Antigen unknown. A 5'RACE template-switching step, the method used to make TCR cDNA, added a universal primer site and UMIs. TCRdb re-analysed the 5' RACE reads in MiXCR, keeping a single row per CDR3 protein. The data show 250,000 to 400,000 distinct CDR3 sequences, with roughly 4.3% seen just once and roughly a fifth held by the top ten. Germline V gene sequence: CDR1 SEHNR, CDR2 FQNEAQ (reference sequence). Trimming removed 8 bases at V and 4 bases at J, with 18 bases between. There are 15 residues in the CDR3. This sequence joins TRBV7-9 and TRBJ2-1, with D maybe TRBD2 (6 bases). Sequenced here: PBMCs, sampled 15 days after the yellow fever booster vaccination. The sequence derives from a man aged 18 to 35 who received the YFV17D yellow fever vaccine. CDR3 nucleotide sequence: TGTGCCAGCGCGGGGCCCGCCGTAGGGTACAATGAGCAGTTCTTC. Its protein is CASAGPAVGYNEQFF.